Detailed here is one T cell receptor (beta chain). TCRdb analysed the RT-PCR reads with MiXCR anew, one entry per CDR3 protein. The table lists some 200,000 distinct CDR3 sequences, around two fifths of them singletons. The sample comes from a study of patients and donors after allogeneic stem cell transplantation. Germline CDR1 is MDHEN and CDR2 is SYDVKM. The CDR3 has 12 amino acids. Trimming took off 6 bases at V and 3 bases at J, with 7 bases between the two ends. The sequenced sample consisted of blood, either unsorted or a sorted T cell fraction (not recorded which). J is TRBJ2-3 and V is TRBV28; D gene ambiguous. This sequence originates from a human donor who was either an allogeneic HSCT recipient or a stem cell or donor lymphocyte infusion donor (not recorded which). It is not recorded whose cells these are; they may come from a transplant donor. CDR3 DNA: TGTGCCAGCAGCGTACGGACAGATACGCAGTATTTT. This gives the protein CASSVRTDTQYF.